One and the same sample provided the 16 T cell receptor beta chains below, sequenced in a study of blood T cell repertoires in COVID-19 (dated by TCRdb to about 2020). The library relied on the immunoSEQ multiplex PCR assay. As stored in TCRdb, this immuneACCESS dataset retains in-frame rearrangements with V and J assigned. A fraction of the clones does not appear; measured against another copy, unresolved V genes explain less than half of the discrepancy, and the remainder lacks a known reason. Counted in this sample were about 220,000 clones; 84% of them appeared once. The top ten constitute roughly 5.3% of the sample. Sequenced input: peripheral blood. These receptors came from a woman aged 55-69 years who had recovered from COVID-19.

The V and J genes are TRBV5-1 and TRBJ2-7; TRBD2 is a possible D gene (5 bases). The CDR3 covers 14 residues. CDR1 and CDR2 (germline): SGHRS, YFSETQ. The V and J ends lost 0 bases and 6 bases respectively, with 13 bases between them. DNA for the CDR3: TGCGCCAGCAGCTTGGGCCCCCCGGGGAGCGAGCAGTACTTC. Its protein product is CASSLGPPGSEQYF.

The V and J genes are TRBV7-9 and TRBJ2-2; 7 bases match TRBD1. The V and J ends lost 8 bases and 2 bases, in that order; junction bases with no gene match: 8. This CDR3 has 15 amino acids. Germline V gene lookup returns CDR1 SEHNR and CDR2 FQNEAQ (reference sequence). The chain's CDR3 is CASGTTGSNTGELFF. The CDR3 nucleotides read TGTGCCAGCGGCACGACAGGGTCTAACACCGGGGAGCTGTTTTTT.

This clone came up once. The V call is TRBV5-1, the J call TRBJ2-5; 9 positions agree with TRBD2. Germline values: CDR1 SGHRS, CDR2 YFSETQ. J was trimmed by 7 bases and V by 0 bases; bases with no gene match: 4. The CDR3 runs 14 residues. As DNA, the CDR3 is TGCGCCAGCAGCTTGGGGACTAGCGTAGGGACCCAGTACTTC. As protein: CASSLGTSVGTQYF. Full variable domain (outside the CDR3, taken from reference TRBV5-1 and TRBJ2-5): KAGVTQTPRYLIKTRGQQVTLSCSPISGHRSVSWYQQTPGQGLQFLFEYFSETQRNKGNFPGRFSGRQFSNSRSEMNVSTLELGDSALYLCASSLGTSVGTQYFGPGTRLLVL.

The chain joins TRBV7-3 to TRBJ2-1, with TRBD2 matching 11 bases. From germline, CDR1 is SGHTA and CDR2 FQGTGA. The CDR3 has 16 amino acids. Trimming at V came to 0 bases and at J to 8 bases, leaving 6 bases not matched to a gene. The CDR3 is CASSLTPLAGGYEQFF. The CDR3 DNA is TGTGCCAGCAGCTTAACGCCCCTAGCGGGGGGCTATGAGCAGTTCTTC. The variable domain in full, completed from reference TRBV7-3 and TRBJ2-1, reads GAGVSQTPSNKVTEKGKYVELRCDPISGHTALYWYRQSLGQGPEFLIYFQGTGAADDSGLPNDRFFAVRPEGSVSTLKIQRTERGDSAVYLCASSLTPLAGGYEQFFGPGTRLTVL.

The chain recombines TRBV11-2 with TRBJ1-1; 7 bases align to TRBD1. Germline CDR1 and CDR2: SGHAT and FQNNGV. The CDR3 consists of 12 residues. V shed 10 bases, J shed 4 bases, and the junction held 6 bases outside the gene matches. The CDR3 nucleotides read TGTGCCACCCGGACAGGATTCACTGAAGCTTTCTTT. It codes for CATRTGFTEAFF.

The rearrangement links TRBV6-5 to TRBJ2-3; 8 bases fit TRBD1. The V gene end was trimmed by 5 bases and the J gene end by 6 bases; junction bases not matched to a gene: 10. The length of the CDR3 is 15 residues. CDR1 is MNHEY and CDR2 is SVGAGI in the germline V gene. The CDR3 region is CASSTADRERDTQYF. The CDR3 DNA follows: TGTGCCAGCAGTACCGCGGACAGGGAAAGGGATACGCAGTATTTT.

The V gene is TRBV3-1 (or the pseudogene TRBV3-2), the J gene TRBJ2-7, with 9 bases lining up with TRBD1. The CDR3 has 16 amino acids. The germline gives CDR1 LGHDT, CDR2 YNNKEL (reference sequence). Trimming removed 3 bases from V and 2 bases from J; junction bases left unmatched: 8. CDR3 region: CASSQAGTGFPYEQYF. As DNA, the CDR3 is TGTGCCAGCAGCCAGGCTGGGACAGGGTTCCCCTACGAGCAGTACTTC.

This clone has a single count. Written as DNA, the CDR3 is TGTGCCAGCAGTTTAGGAGGGTTGAACACTGAAGCTTTCTTT. Encoded protein: CASSLGGLNTEAFF. The V call is TRBV27, the J call TRBJ1-1; D ambiguous. Germline loops: CDR1 MNHEY, CDR2 SMNVEV (reference sequence). CDR3 size: 14 residues. V dropped 2 bases and J dropped 0 bases, with 7 bases sitting between them.

The V gene is TRBV19, the J gene TRBJ1-5; D may be TRBD1 (5 bases). V gave up 3 bases and J gave up 0 bases, with 15 bases separating them. CDR3 length equals 17 residues. In germline, CDR1 is LNHDA, CDR2 SQIVND (reference sequence). The CDR3 reads CASSIPGGVYSNQPQHF. Here the CDR3 DNA reads TGTGCCAGTAGTATCCCGGGGGGAGTTTATAGCAATCAGCCCCAGCATTTT.

This sequence joins TRBV2 and TRBJ2-3; tentatively, D is TRBD1 (6 bases). The CDR3 consists of 15 residues. Germline loops: CDR1 SNHLY, CDR2 FYNNEI. The V end was cut by 6 bases, the J end by 0 bases, with 13 bases between. The CDR3 nucleotides are TGTGCCAGCAGGTTTCGAGGGGGAAGCACAGATACGCAGTATTTT. It yields the protein CASRFRGGSTDTQYF.

The chain couples TRBV15 to TRBJ2-1; D remains ambiguous. Germline values: CDR1 LNHNV, CDR2 YYDKDF (reference sequence). The CDR3 is 14 residues long. Deletions cut 4 bases from V and 2 bases from J, with 9 bases between. The CDR3 spells CATSTENTYNEQFF. CDR3 bases: TGTGCCACCAGCACCGAAAACACCTACAATGAGCAGTTCTTC.

The chain carries TRBV2 and TRBJ2-7, with 7 bases matching TRBD1. V was pared by 5 bases and J by 0 bases, with 19 bases of the junction left unmatched. This CDR3 has 19 amino acids. The germline CDR1 and CDR2 sequences are SNHLY and FYNNEI. The CDR3 here is CASSHHRGEVPSSSYEQYF. CDR3 DNA: TGTGCCAGCAGTCACCACAGGGGAGAGGTGCCGTCAAGCTCCTACGAGCAGTACTTC.

V gene TRBV6-5 combines with J gene TRBJ1-1, with 8 positions matching TRBD1. The V gene's germline CDR1 is MNHEY and CDR2 SVGAGI. Losses at the gene ends were 6 bases for V and 3 bases for J; bases not matched to a gene: 3. The CDR3 length is 13 residues. Written as DNA, the CDR3 is TGTGCCAGCAGGCCGACAGGGGACACTGAAGCTTTCTTT. Translating gives CASRPTGDTEAFF.

The genes are TRBV5-1 and TRBJ2-7; no firm D call. Trimming shortened V by 7 bases and J by 0 bases, and 8 bases separated the two germline ends. Germline V gene sequence: CDR1 SGHRS, CDR2 YFSETQ. This CDR3 is 12 amino acids long. The CDR3 DNA reads as TGCGCCAGCGGTCCGAGCTCCTACGAGCAGTACTTC. Translating it yields CASGPSSYEQYF.

The chain joins TRBV7-6 to TRBJ2-3; D may be TRBD2 (6 bases). The CDR3 has 14 residues. Germline V lookup: CDR1 SGHVS, CDR2 FNYEAQ. V was trimmed by 5 bases and J by 4 bases, leaving 13 bases between them. The CDR3: CASSPGAGSDTQYF. In nucleotides, the CDR3 is TGTGCCAGCAGCCCCGGGGCGGGGTCAGATACGCAGTATTTT.

This chain joins TRBV27 and TRBJ2-2; 7 nucleotides align to TRBD1. The CDR3 totals 13 residues. Germline V gives CDR1 MNHEY, CDR2 SMNVEV (reference sequence). The V gene end was trimmed by 5 bases and the J gene end by 11 bases; junction bases not matched to a gene: 8. CDR3 sequence reads: CASSPRRDSELFF. The CDR3 region has the DNA TGTGCCAGCAGTCCCCGCCGGGACAGTGAGCTGTTTTTT.